A single sample is the source of the 32 T cell receptor beta chains below, sequenced in a study of shared clonotypes between healthy human individuals. The assay was immunoSEQ multiplex PCR, and TCRdb's table has in-frame clones only and misses some. This sample carries about 2.2 million clones, 90% to 95% of them seen once, and the ten largest clones take approximately 1.7%. Naive CD8 cells comprised CD45RO-negative, CCR7-positively selected cells, excluding terminally differentiated effector memory CD45RA+ cells. Sequences were obtained from naive CD8+ T cells from PBMCs. Receptor source: a young man in good health. Some clones in this sample may be carry-over from other donors' samples.

The rearrangement links TRBV7-2 to TRBJ2-2; 8 nucleotides align to TRBD1. This CDR3 contains 15 residues. Per germline, CDR1 SGHTA and CDR2 FQGNSA. The junction had 4 bases not matched to a gene; V was cut back by 3 bases and J by 4 bases. The CDR3 here is CASSFGQGRTGELFF. CDR3 DNA sequence: TGTGCCAGCAGCTTCGGACAGGGTCGCACCGGGGAGCTGTTTTTT.

This chain links TRBV11-2 with TRBJ1-1, with 9 bases identical to TRBD1. The CDR3 runs 13 residues. The V gene end was trimmed by 2 bases and the J gene end by 6 bases; junction bases not matched to a gene: 1. The germline V gene has CDR1 SGHAT and CDR2 FQNNGV. The DNA for the CDR3 is TGTGCCAGCAGCTTAAGACAGGGGGCTGAAGCTTTCTTT. Encoded protein: CASSLRQGAEAFF.

J is TRBJ2-7 and V is TRBV15; 8 nucleotides match TRBD2. Germline V CDR1 and CDR2: LNHNV, YYDKDF (reference sequence). The junction had 10 bases not matched to a gene; V was cut back by 5 bases and J by 4 bases. The CDR3 is 15 residues long. The CDR3 nucleotides read TGTGCCACCAGCGGCGAGCGGACTAGCAGTTACGAGCAGTACTTC. Translation gives CATSGERTSSYEQYF. The variable domain in full, with the rest retrieved from reference TRBV15 and TRBJ2-7, is DAMVIQNPRYQVTQFGKPVTLSCSQTLNHNVMYWYQQKSSQAPKLLFHYYDKDFNNEADTPDNFQSRRPNTSFCFLDIRSPGLGDTAMYLCATSGERTSSYEQYFGPGTRLTVT.

The V gene is TRBV5-5, the J gene TRBJ2-7; TRBD1 matches at 9 bases. J was trimmed by 2 bases and V by 2 bases; bases with no gene match: 2. Per germline, CDR1 SGHKS and CDR2 YYEKEE (reference sequence). This CDR3 has 14 residues. CDR3 nucleotides: TGTGCCAGCAGCTTCCGGGACAGGGCCTACGAGCAGTACTTC. Its translation is CASSFRDRAYEQYF.

The chain carries TRBV27 and TRBJ2-2; 14 nucleotides agree with TRBD2. CDR1 and CDR2 from the germline V gene are MNHEY and SMNVEV (reference sequence). Trimming took 5 bases from V and 3 from J; bases not matched to a gene: 5. The CDR3 loop spans 17 amino acids. In DNA form, the CDR3 reads TGTGCCAGCAGTCCGACTAGCGGGAGGGCGTACACCGGGGAGCTGTTTTTT. This sequence encodes CASSPTSGRAYTGELFF.

V gene TRBV4-2 combines with J gene TRBJ1-5, with TRBD1 as a possible D gene (5 bases). The CDR3 consists of 17 residues. V lost 0 bases, J lost 2 bases, and 14 bases lay in between. Germline-derived CDR1 and CDR2 are LGHNA and YNFKEQ. In nucleotides, the CDR3 is TGTGCCAGCAGCCAAGAACACAGGTGGGATCGCAATCAGCCCCAGCATTTT. It specifies CASSQEHRWDRNQPQHF.

J is TRBJ1-2 and V is TRBV5-8; D is ambiguous. The V end was cut by 0 bases, the J end by 3 bases, with 9 bases between. The CDR3 is 14 residues long. CDR1 is SGHTS and CDR2 is YDEGEE in the germline V gene. The CDR3 DNA sequence: TGTGCCAGCAGCTTGGCGGAGGGTTACTATGGCTACACCTTC. It codes for CASSLAEGYYGYTF.

The chain employs TRBV10-3 and TRBJ1-2; possible D gene TRBD1, 5 bases. V lost 7 bases and J lost 0, with 15 bases in between. The germline V gene has CDR1 ENHRY and CDR2 SYGVKD. The length of the CDR3 is 15 residues. The CDR3 region is CAITERGRSNYGYTF. DNA of the CDR3: TGTGCCATCACCGAACGGGGACGGTCTAACTATGGCTACACCTTC.

The chain links TRBV19 to TRBJ1-1; perhaps TRBD1 as D (6 bases). Germline loops: CDR1 LNHDA, CDR2 SQIVND (reference sequence). V gave up 5 bases and J gave up 0 bases, with 13 bases separating them. This CDR3 has 15 amino acids. The CDR3 coding sequence is TGTGCCAGTAGTTCCGACAGGTTTATGAACACTGAAGCTTTCTTT. Its protein is CASSSDRFMNTEAFF.

This clone was seen just once. The rearrangement uses TRBV6-1 and TRBJ2-7, with TRBD2 as a possible D gene (5 bases). Germline V CDR1 and CDR2: MNHNS, SASEGT. The germline V and J ends were trimmed by 0 bases and 0 bases, with 12 bases remaining between them. CDR3 length: 16 residues. CDR3 amino acids: CASSEAFGRSSYEQYF. The CDR3 DNA follows: TGTGCCAGCAGTGAAGCGTTTGGGAGAAGCTCCTACGAGCAGTACTTC.

To note about this clone: The same CDR3 also results from other DNA sequences found in this sample. V is TRBV5-1 and J is TRBJ1-1, with D possibly TRBD1 on 5 matching bases. V gave up 0 bases and J gave up 1 base, with 7 bases separating them. The germline V gene has CDR1 SGHRS and CDR2 YFSETQ. The CDR3 is 14 residues long. The CDR3 sequence is CASSLGRENTEAFF. Here the CDR3 DNA reads TGCGCCAGCAGCTTGGGCAGGGAGAACACTGAAGCTTTCTTT.

This clone was observed a few times. The V call is TRBV7-9, the J call TRBJ2-5; D ambiguous. The CDR3 spans 12 residues. Germline V gene data show CDR1 as SEHNR and CDR2 as FQNEAQ (reference sequence). Trimming took off 8 bases at V and 5 bases at J, with 12 bases between the two ends. The CDR3 loop is CASSQMGETQYF. CDR3 bases: TGTGCCAGCTCCCAGATGGGGGAGACCCAGTACTTC. The entire variable domain, with the rest obtained from reference TRBV7-9 and TRBJ2-5, is as follows: DTGVSQNPRHKITKRGQNVTFRCDPISEHNRLYWYRQTLGQGPEFLTYFQNEAQLEKSRLLSDRFSAERPKGSFSTLEIQRTEQGDSAMYLCASSQMGETQYFGPGTRLLVL.

The chain joins TRBV4-1 to TRBJ2-2; the match to TRBD1 covers 10 bases. The CDR3 spans 17 residues. The ends lost 0 bases at V and 7 bases at J; junction bases unmatched: 8. The V gene's germline CDR1 is MGHRA and CDR2 YSYEKL. CDR3 nucleotide sequence: TGCGCCAGCAGCCAAGATGAACGGGACAGGGGTTACGGGGAGCTGTTTTTT. Amino acids: CASSQDERDRGYGELFF.

This clone was recorded only once. The genes are TRBV23-1 and TRBJ2-7, with a possible D match to TRBD1 (5 bases). TRBV23-1 is identified as an open reading frame with a role that is uncertain. The CDR3 contains 14 residues. Trimming removed 11 bases at V and 0 bases at J, with 17 bases between. The CDR3 sequence: CAPDKRRPSYEQYF. CDR3 bases: TGCGCCCCGGACAAACGCCGACCCTCCTACGAGCAGTACTTC.

The rearrangement joins TRBV28 to TRBJ1-4, with 7 bases that match TRBD1. V shed 7 bases and J 7 bases; nucleotides not matched to a gene: 9. From germline, CDR1 is MDHEN and CDR2 SYDVKM. The length of the CDR3 is 14 residues. The CDR3 protein is CASTLGGGAEKLFF. Written as DNA, the CDR3 is TGTGCCAGCACCCTAGGAGGGGGCGCTGAAAAACTGTTTTTT.

V is TRBV9 and J is TRBJ1-5; 7 bases fit TRBD1. This CDR3 region has 14 residues. V shed 3 bases, J shed 9 bases, and the junction held 9 bases outside the gene matches. Looked up from germline, CDR1 is SGDLS and CDR2 is YYNGEE. The CDR3 is CASSEDRAGGPQHF. The CDR3 DNA reads TGTGCCAGCAGCGAAGACAGGGCGGGGGGGCCCCAGCATTTT. The full variable domain, with the rest looked up from reference TRBV9 and TRBJ1-5, is DSGVTQTPKHLITATGQRVTLRCSPRSGDLSVYWYQQSLDQGLQFLIQYYNGEERAKGNILERFSAQQFPDLHSELNLSSLELGDSALYFCASSEDRAGGPQHFGDGTRLSIL.

This chain connects TRBV11-2 to TRBJ2-6; D gene ambiguous. The CDR3 runs to 14 residues. Trimming pared 1 base from V and 3 bases from J, leaving 4 bases between. Germline V lookup: CDR1 SGHAT, CDR2 FQNNGV. CDR3 region: CASSLGGGANVLTF. Here the CDR3 DNA reads TGTGCCAGCAGCTTAGGGGGTGGGGCCAACGTCCTGACTTTC.

This chain links TRBV27 with TRBJ2-1; either TRBD1 or TRBD2 may fit D (6 bases each). Germline V gives CDR1 MNHEY, CDR2 SMNVEV (reference sequence). The CDR3 sequence is 16 residues long. The V gene lost 0 bases and the J gene lost 6 bases, with 15 bases spanning the gap. CDR3 in amino acids: CASSLSKGDFANEQFF. As DNA, the CDR3 is TGTGCCAGCAGTTTATCGAAGGGGGACTTCGCCAATGAGCAGTTCTTC.

J is TRBJ2-5 and V is TRBV5-6; 10 nucleotides agree with TRBD2. Germline CDR1 SGHDT, CDR2 YYEEEE. J was trimmed by 3 bases and V by 3 bases; bases with no gene match: 11. The CDR3 runs to 17 residues. DNA of the CDR3: TGTGCCAGCAGCTCACTAAGCGGGAGGGTGATTAAAGAGACCCAGTACTTC. It codes for CASSSLSGRVIKETQYF.

This sequence joins TRBV21-1 and TRBJ2-2; the table names TRBD2, a call not compared with the DNA. TRBV21-1 is shown as a pseudogene. The CDR3 has 14 residues. The CDR3 DNA is TGTGCCAGCAGTAGGAGGTCGAACACCGGGGAGCTGTTTTTT. Its translation: CASSRRSNTGELFF.

This rearrangement joins TRBV5-1 to TRBJ2-7; the match to TRBD1 covers 7 bases. The CDR3 totals 20 residues. The germline CDR1 and CDR2 sequences are SGHRS and YFSETQ. After removal of 2 bases from V and 2 bases from J, the junction contained 22 bases not matched to a gene. The CDR3 bases are TGCGCCAGCAGCTTATTGTCCTCACCACGATTCGGGACAGATACCTACGAGCAGTACTTC. This sequence encodes CASSLLSSPRFGTDTYEQYF.

V usage is TRBV29-1 and J usage is TRBJ2-1, with D uncertain. This CDR3 comprises 15 residues. Germline values: CDR1 SQVTM, CDR2 ANQGSEA. Trimming took off 3 bases at V and 3 bases at J, with 15 bases between the two ends. In DNA form, the CDR3 reads TGCAGCGTTGAGGGCCCCGAACGGGTCTACAATGAGCAGTTCTTC. Its protein is CSVEGPERVYNEQFF.

The V and J genes are TRBV9 and TRBJ2-3; D is undetermined. V lost 4 bases, J lost 2 bases, and 11 bases lay in between. Germline V gives CDR1 SGDLS, CDR2 YYNGEE. The CDR3 runs to 14 residues. In DNA, the CDR3 is TGTGCCAGCAGCTCCGGATCTACCACAGATACGCAGTATTTT. Translated: CASSSGSTTDTQYF.

This chain joins TRBV4-1 and TRBJ2-7, with a weak D call TRBD2 (7 bases). The V end was cut by 4 bases, the J end by 1 base, with 20 bases between. The CDR3 covers 17 residues. Germline loops: CDR1 MGHRA, CDR2 YSYEKL. Here the CDR3 DNA reads TGCGCCAGCAGCCCTGAATACCCGGGGGGCGTATCCTACGAGCAGTACTTC. This sequence encodes CASSPEYPGGVSYEQYF.

V is TRBV19 and J is TRBJ1-1, with D maybe TRBD1 (6 bases). CDR3 length equals 15 residues. Germline assignment: CDR1 LNHDA and CDR2 SQIVND (reference sequence). The ends were cut back, 5 bases at V and 4 bases at J, with 17 bases in the middle. CDR3 nucleotides: TGTGCCAGTAGTGCGACAGGCACCCTGGGCACTGAAGCTTTCTTT. It codes for CASSATGTLGTEAFF. Full variable domain (outside the CDR3, taken from reference TRBV19 and TRBJ1-1): DGGITQSPKYLFRKEGQNVTLSCEQNLNHDAMYWYRQDPGQGLRLIYYSQIVNDFQKGDIAEGYSVSREKKESFPLTVTSAQKNPTAFYLCASSATGTLGTEAFFGQGTRLTVV.

The V call is TRBV4-1, the J call TRBJ2-7; 8 positions agree with TRBD2. This CDR3 comprises 16 residues. Trimming at V came to 6 bases and at J to 5 bases, leaving 15 bases not matched to a gene. Germline values: CDR1 MGHRA, CDR2 YSYEKL. The CDR3 loop reads CASSLRRAGGVDEQYF. The CDR3 DNA follows: TGCGCCAGCAGTCTACGGAGGGCGGGAGGAGTCGACGAGCAGTACTTC.

V usage is TRBV6-5 and J usage is TRBJ1-2; D is unresolved. V dropped 2 bases and J dropped 4 bases, with 11 bases sitting between them. The CDR3 consists of 14 residues. Per the germline V gene, CDR1 is MNHEY and CDR2 is SVGAGI. The CDR3 coding sequence is TGTGCCAGCAGTTACGCGGTATTGGGCTATGGCTACACCTTC. It specifies CASSYAVLGYGYTF.

As regards this clone: Other DNA sequences in the sample encode the same CDR3. The V and J genes are TRBV30 and TRBJ1-5; D is unresolved. The CDR3 is made up of 13 amino acids. Trimming left V 0 bases short and J 2 bases short, with 5 bases between. Germline assignment: CDR1 GTSNPN and CDR2 SVGIG (reference sequence). The CDR3 loop reads CAWSVHGNQPQHF. The CDR3 coding sequence is TGTGCCTGGAGTGTACATGGCAATCAGCCCCAGCATTTT.

The chain joins TRBV7-9 to TRBJ2-3, with 8 bases lining up with TRBD1. The CDR3 is made up of 16 amino acids. The V and J ends lost 2 bases and 1 base, in that order; junction bases with no gene match: 5. Germline V lookup: CDR1 SEHNR, CDR2 FQNEAQ (reference sequence). The CDR3: CASSLRQGSGTDTQYF. In DNA, the CDR3 is TGTGCCAGCAGCTTACGACAGGGGAGCGGCACAGATACGCAGTATTTT. The complete variable domain, with remaining parts taken from reference TRBV7-9 and TRBJ2-3, reads DTGVSQNPRHKITKRGQNVTFRCDPISEHNRLYWYRQTLGQGPEFLTYFQNEAQLEKSRLLSDRFSAERPKGSFSTLEIQRTEQGDSAMYLCASSLRQGSGTDTQYFGPGTRLTVL.

In nucleotides, the CDR3 is TGTGCCACCAGCAGAGGAGCGGGCAATCACAATCAGCCCCAGCATTTT. Encoded protein: CATSRGAGNHNQPQHF. V is TRBV15 and J is TRBJ1-5, with unresolved D. CDR3 length equals 16 residues. The V end lost 1 base, the J end lost 3 bases, and 13 bases lay between the germline ends. The germline gives CDR1 LNHNV, CDR2 YYDKDF (reference sequence).

Notes on this clone: Sequence at one end of the junction differs from germline and may be a read error. This chain uses TRBV7-3 with TRBJ1-1, with D possibly matching TRBD1 (6 bases). This CDR3 has 13 amino acids. Looked up from germline, CDR1 is SGHTA and CDR2 is FQGTGA. The CDR3, as DNA: TGTGCCAGCAGCTTAACGAGTAGGGGGTCACCGACGTTT. This gives the protein CASSLTSRGSPTF.

The chain combines TRBV7-8 with TRBJ2-7; possible D gene TRBD2, 5 bases. The CDR3 runs to 15 residues. Germline V gives CDR1 SGHVS, CDR2 FQNEAQ. Trimming shortened V by 7 bases and J by 0 bases, and 16 bases separated the two germline ends. This CDR3 is CASTSYGVDSYEQYF. The CDR3 DNA reads TGTGCCAGCACCTCCTACGGGGTGGACTCCTACGAGCAGTACTTC.